What follows describes a single TCR beta chain. Repertoires were generated with immunoSEQ multiplex PCR, while TCRdb's copy carries only in-frame clones and drops some. This table has hundreds of thousands of clones, 70% to 90% appearing once. The germline gives CDR1 SGHAT, CDR2 FQNNGV. V was trimmed by 5 bases and J by 4 bases, leaving 15 bases between them. The CDR3 extends over 15 amino acids. The sample is drawn from a study of blood T cell repertoires in COVID-19. Study overall: Collection of acute and convalescent COVID-19 samples took place in the United States, Italy and Spain. From T cells, B-cell-depleted T cells, or PBMCs came the material, which was cDNA or gDNA.

Those who participated ranged in age from 18 to 89 years and resided in roughly 26 US areas. V is TRBV11-2 and J is TRBJ2-1, with D perhaps matching TRBD2 (6 bases). Sequenced input: PBMCs or T cells enriched from blood (not recorded which). The TCR originated in a man younger than 45 who had recovered from COVID-19. For the CDR3, the DNA is TGTGCCAGCAGCCCCCTCTGGGGGACTTACAATGAGCAGTTCTTC. Residues: CASSPLWGTYNEQFF.